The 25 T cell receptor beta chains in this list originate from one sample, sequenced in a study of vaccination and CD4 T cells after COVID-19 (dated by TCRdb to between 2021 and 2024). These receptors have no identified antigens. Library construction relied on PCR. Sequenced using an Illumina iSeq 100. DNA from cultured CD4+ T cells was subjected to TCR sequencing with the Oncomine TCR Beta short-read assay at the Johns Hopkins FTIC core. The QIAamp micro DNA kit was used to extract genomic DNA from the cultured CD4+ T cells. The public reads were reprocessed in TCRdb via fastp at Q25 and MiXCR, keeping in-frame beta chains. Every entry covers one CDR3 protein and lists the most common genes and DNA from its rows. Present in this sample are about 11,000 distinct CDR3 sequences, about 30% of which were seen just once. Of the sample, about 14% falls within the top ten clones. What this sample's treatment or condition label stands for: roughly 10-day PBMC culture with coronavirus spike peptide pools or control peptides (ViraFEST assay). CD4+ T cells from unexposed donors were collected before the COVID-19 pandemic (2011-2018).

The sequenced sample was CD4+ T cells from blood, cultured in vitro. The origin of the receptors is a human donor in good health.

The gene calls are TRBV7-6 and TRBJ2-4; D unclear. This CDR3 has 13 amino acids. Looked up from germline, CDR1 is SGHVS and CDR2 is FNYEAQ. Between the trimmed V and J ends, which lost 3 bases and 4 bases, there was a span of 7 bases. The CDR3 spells CASSLSGKNIQYF. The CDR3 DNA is TGTGCCAGCAGCTTGTCGGGTAAAAACATTCAGTACTTC.

DNA for the CDR3: TGTGCCAGCACGAGGGAGCTTCACCCTACGGGGCAGTACTTC. Protein: CASTRELHPTGQYF. The chain recombines TRBV2 with TRBJ2-7; a weak D match, TRBD2 (5 bases). The CDR3 runs 14 residues. V was pared by 7 bases and J by 9 bases, with 22 bases between. The germline V gene encodes CDR1 SNHLY and CDR2 FYNNEI. Using reference TRBV2 and TRBJ2-7 for the parts outside the CDR3, the full variable domain is EPEVTQTPSHQVTQMGQEVILRCVPISNHLYFYWYRQILGQKVEFLVSFYNNEISEKSEIFDDQFSVERPDGSNFTLKIRSTKLEDSAMYFCASTRELHPTGQYFGPGTRLTVT.

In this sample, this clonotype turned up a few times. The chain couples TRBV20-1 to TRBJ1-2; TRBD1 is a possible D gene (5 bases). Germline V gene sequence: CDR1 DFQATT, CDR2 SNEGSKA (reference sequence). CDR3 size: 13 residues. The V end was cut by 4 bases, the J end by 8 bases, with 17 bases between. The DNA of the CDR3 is TGCAGTGCTACCCCGGGACCTGCACAGGGCTACACCTTC. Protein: CSATPGPAQGYTF.

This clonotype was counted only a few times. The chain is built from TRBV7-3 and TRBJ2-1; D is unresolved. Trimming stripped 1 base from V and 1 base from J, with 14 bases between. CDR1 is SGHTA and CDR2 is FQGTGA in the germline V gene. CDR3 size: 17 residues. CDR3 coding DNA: TGTGCCAGCAGCTTAAGGTCCCTTCCGGCGTCCTACAATGAGCAGTTCTTC. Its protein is CASSLRSLPASYNEQFF.

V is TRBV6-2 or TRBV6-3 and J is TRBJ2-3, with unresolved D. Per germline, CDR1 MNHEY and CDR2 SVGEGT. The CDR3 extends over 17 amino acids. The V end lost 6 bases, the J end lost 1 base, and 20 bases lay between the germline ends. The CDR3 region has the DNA TGTGCCAGCAGAGCCCTCGCGGCTGAGTTAGGCACAGATACGCAGTATTTT. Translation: CASRALAAELGTDTQYF.

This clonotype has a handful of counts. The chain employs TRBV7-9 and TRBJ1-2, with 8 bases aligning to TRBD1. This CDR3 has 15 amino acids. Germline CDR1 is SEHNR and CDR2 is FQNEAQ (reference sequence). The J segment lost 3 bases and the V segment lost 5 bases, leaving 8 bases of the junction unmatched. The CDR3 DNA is TGTGCCAGCAGCCGGGACAGGAAGGACCACTATGGCTACACCTTC. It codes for CASSRDRKDHYGYTF.

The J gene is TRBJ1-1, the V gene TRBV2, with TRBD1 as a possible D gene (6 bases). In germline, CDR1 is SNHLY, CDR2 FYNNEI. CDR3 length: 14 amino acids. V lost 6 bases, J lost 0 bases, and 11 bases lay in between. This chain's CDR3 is CASRWQGMNTEAFF. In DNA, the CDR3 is TGTGCCAGCAGGTGGCAGGGGATGAACACTGAAGCTTTCTTT.

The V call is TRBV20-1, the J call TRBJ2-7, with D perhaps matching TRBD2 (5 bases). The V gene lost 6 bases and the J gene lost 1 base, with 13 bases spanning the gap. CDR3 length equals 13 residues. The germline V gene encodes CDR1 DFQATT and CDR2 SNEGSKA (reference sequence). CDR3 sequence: CSAPLRGSYEQYF. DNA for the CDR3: TGCAGTGCCCCCCTCCGCGGGTCCTACGAGCAGTACTTC.

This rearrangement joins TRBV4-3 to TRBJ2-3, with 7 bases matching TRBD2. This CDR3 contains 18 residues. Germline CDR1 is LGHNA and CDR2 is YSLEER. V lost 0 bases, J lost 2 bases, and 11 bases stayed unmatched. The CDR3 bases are TGCGCCAGCAGCCAAGATCCGGCTAGCGGAGCCCTCACAGATACGCAGTATTTT. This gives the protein CASSQDPASGALTDTQYF.

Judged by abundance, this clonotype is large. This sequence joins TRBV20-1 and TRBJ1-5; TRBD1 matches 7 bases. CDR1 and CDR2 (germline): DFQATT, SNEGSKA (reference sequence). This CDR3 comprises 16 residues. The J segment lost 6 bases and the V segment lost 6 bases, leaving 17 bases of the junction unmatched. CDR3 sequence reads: CSAGGHGQVTPQPQHF. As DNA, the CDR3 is TGCAGTGCGGGGGGCCATGGACAGGTCACACCTCAGCCCCAGCATTTT.

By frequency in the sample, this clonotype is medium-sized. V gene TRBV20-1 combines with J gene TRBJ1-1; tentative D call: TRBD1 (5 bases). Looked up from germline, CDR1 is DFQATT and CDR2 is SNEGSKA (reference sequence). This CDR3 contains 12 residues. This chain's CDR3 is CAWGRMNTEAFF. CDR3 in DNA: TGCGCCTGGGGCAGGATGAACACTGAAGCTTTCTTT.

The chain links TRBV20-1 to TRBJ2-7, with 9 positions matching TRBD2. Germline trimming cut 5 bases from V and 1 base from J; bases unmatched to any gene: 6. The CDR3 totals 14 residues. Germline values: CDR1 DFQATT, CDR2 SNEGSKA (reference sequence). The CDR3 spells CSAFSGSNSYEQYF. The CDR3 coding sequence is TGCAGTGCTTTTAGCGGGAGCAATTCCTACGAGCAGTACTTC.

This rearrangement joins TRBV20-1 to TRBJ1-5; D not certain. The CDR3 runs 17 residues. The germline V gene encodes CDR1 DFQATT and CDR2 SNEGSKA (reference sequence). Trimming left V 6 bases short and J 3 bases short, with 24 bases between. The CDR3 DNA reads TGCAGTGCCTCCCCCTTGGTTGGAGGCTTAACCAATCAGCCCCAGCATTTT. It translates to CSASPLVGGLTNQPQHF.

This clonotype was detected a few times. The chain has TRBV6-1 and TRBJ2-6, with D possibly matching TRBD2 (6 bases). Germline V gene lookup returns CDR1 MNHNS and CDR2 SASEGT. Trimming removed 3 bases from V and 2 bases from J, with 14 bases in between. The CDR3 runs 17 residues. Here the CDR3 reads CASSEGFWGAGANVLTF. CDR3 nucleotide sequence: TGTGCCAGCAGTGAGGGGTTTTGGGGGGCTGGGGCCAACGTCCTGACTTTC.

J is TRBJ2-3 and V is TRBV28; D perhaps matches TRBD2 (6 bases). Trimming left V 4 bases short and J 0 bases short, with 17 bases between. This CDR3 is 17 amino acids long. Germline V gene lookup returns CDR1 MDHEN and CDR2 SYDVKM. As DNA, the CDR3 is TGTGCCAGCAGTTCCCCGGTCGGCGGGGCTAGCACAGATACGCAGTATTTT. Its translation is CASSSPVGGASTDTQYF.

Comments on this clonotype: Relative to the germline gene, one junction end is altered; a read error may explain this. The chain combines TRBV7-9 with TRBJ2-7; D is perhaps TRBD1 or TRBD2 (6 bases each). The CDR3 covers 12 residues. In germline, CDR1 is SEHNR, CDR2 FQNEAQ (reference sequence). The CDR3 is CASSPEGGRRHF. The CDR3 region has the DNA TGTGCCAGCAGCCCAGAGGGGGGCCGGAGGCACTTC.

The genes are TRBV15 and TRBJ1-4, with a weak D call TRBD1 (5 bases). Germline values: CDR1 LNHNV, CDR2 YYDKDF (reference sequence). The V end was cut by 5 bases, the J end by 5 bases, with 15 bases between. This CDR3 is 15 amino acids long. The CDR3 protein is CATSYLGDGNEKLFF. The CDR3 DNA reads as TGTGCCACCAGCTACCTGGGGGACGGGAATGAAAAACTGTTTTTT.

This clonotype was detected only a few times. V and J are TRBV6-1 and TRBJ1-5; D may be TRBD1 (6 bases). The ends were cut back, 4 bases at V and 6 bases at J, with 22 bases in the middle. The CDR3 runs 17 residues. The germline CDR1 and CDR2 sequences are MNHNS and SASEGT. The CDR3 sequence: CASSATDSFDLGQPQHF. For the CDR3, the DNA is TGTGCCAGCAGTGCGACGGACAGTTTCGACTTGGGTCAGCCCCAGCATTTT.

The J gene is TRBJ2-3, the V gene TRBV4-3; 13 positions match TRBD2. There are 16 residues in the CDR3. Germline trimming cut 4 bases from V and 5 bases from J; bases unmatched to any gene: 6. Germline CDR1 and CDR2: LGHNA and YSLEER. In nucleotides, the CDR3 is TGCGCCAGCAGCCCGAGACTAGCGGGAGGAATAGATACGCAGTATTTT. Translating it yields CASSPRLAGGIDTQYF.

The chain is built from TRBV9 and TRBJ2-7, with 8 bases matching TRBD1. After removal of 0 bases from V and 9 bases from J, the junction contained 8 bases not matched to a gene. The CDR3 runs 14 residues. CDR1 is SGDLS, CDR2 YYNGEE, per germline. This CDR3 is CASSVGMDRALQYF. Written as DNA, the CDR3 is TGTGCCAGCAGCGTAGGAATGGACAGGGCTCTGCAGTACTTC.

The CDR3 protein is CASSQVSSRQGTQYF. The DNA of the CDR3 is TGTGCCAGCAGCCAAGTCAGCTCACGTCAGGGGACCCAGTACTTC. This chain links TRBV3-1 with TRBJ2-5; weak D call: TRBD1 (5 bases). This CDR3 comprises 15 residues. V gave up 1 base and J gave up 7 bases, with 16 bases separating them. Germline loops: CDR1 LGHDT, CDR2 YNNKEL (reference sequence).

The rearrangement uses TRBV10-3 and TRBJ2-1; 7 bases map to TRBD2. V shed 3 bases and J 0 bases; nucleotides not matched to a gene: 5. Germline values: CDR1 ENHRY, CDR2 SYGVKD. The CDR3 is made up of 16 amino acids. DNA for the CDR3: TGTGCCATCAGTGAACGAGCGGGAAGCTCCTACAATGAGCAGTTCTTC. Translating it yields CAISERAGSSYNEQFF.

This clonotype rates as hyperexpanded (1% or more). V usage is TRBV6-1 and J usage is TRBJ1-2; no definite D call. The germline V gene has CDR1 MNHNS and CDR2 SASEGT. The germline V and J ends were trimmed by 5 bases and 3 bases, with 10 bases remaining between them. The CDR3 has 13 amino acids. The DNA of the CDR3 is TGTGCCAGCAGTAGCGGGAGGGACTATGGCTACACCTTC. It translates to CASSSGRDYGYTF.

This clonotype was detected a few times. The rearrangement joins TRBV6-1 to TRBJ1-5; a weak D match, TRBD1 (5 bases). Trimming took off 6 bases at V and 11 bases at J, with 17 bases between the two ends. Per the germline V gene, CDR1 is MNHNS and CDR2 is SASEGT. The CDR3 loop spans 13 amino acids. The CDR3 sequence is CASRDPGGKAQHF. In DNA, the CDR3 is TGTGCCAGCAGGGACCCCGGGGGGAAGGCCCAGCATTTT.

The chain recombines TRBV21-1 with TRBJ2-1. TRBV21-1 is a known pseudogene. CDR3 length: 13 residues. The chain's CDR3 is CASMIEIYNEQFF. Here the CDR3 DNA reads TGTGCCAGCATGATCGAGATTTACAATGAGCAGTTCTTC.